The clone carrying this TCR beta chain has only one observation. Libraries were prepared by immunoSEQ multiplex PCR; TCRdb keeps only in-frame clonotypes and omits some of them. This table holds approximately 130,000 clones, around 85% found once. This sample was taken from a study of blood T cell repertoires in COVID-19. Unmatched junction bases numbered 9, after V lost 4 bases and J lost 0 bases. The CDR3 extends over 17 amino acids. Germline CDR1 is LGHNA and CDR2 is YNFKEQ. The chain couples TRBV4-2 to TRBJ2-7; 10 bases are shared with TRBD2. This TCR came from a woman aged 50 to 65 who had recovered from COVID-19. The sequencing sample was made of peripheral blood. DNA for the CDR3: TGTGCCAGCAGCCCAAGCGAATGGACTAGCGGCTCCTACGAGCAGTACTTC. This gives the protein CASSPSEWTSGSYEQYF.